The 3 T cell receptor beta chains reported below all come from one sample, sequenced in a study of T cells in Graves' hyperthyroidism and ophthalmopathy. RNA transcripts gave rise to amplified TCR beta CDR3 regions. TCR CDR3 regions were first amplified by RT-PCR with HTBI primers. MiXCR was run by TCRdb on the multiplex PCR reads, yielding one entry per CDR3 protein. Of a few hundred thousand distinct CDR3 sequences listed, around 42% are singletons. The sequencing sample was made of peripheral blood or thyroid tissue (not recorded which). The receptors were gathered from an adult woman with Graves' disease, either hyperthyroidism or ophthalmopathy (not recorded which).

This clonotype was counted at least ten times. This chain joins TRBV5-1 and TRBJ2-5; TRBD2 matches 9 bases. J gave up 6 bases and V 0 bases, and 12 bases lay outside the gene matches. There are 17 residues in the CDR3. Germline assignment: CDR1 SGHRS and CDR2 YFSETQ. The CDR3 region is CASSLDGGRAFRKTQYF. The CDR3 nucleotides are TGCGCCAGCAGCTTGGATGGCGGGAGGGCCTTTAGGAAGACCCAGTACTTC. The entire variable domain, with the rest obtained from reference TRBV5-1 and TRBJ2-5, is as follows: KAGVTQTPRYLIKTRGQQVTLSCSPISGHRSVSWYQQTPGQGLQFLFEYFSETQRNKGNFPGRFSGRQFSNSRSEMNVSTLELGDSALYLCASSLDGGRAFRKTQYFGPGTRLLVL.

This chain joins TRBV9 and TRBJ2-7, with D possibly being TRBD1 (6 bases). Trimming shortened V by 4 bases and J by 5 bases, and 19 bases separated the two germline ends. Germline V gene lookup returns CDR1 SGDLS and CDR2 YYNGEE. This CDR3 contains 15 residues. CDR3 nucleotide sequence: TGTGCCAGCAGCAGCCGCAGGGGCGAACGAGACGAGCAGTACTTC. This codes for CASSSRRGERDEQYF.

This chain joins TRBV7-3 and TRBJ1-6; 7 nucleotides line up with TRBD1. CDR3 length: 16 amino acids. Looked up from germline, CDR1 is SGHTA and CDR2 is FQGTGA. V shed 5 bases and J 10 bases; nucleotides not matched to a gene: 14. CDR3 amino acids: CASSPQREGTDSPLHF. CDR3 bases: TGTGCCAGCAGCCCCCAGCGGGAGGGGACAGACTCACCCCTCCACTTT.